The source of this TCR beta chain is a study of post-analysis software for immune sequencing data. Study-wide context: Secondary progressive, relapsing-remitting and progressive-relapsing multiple sclerosis were among the included disease courses. General study findings and limits: Multiple sclerosis patients had significantly lower normalized Chao1 diversity than controls. Clustering by F measure revealed strong co-clustering among samples prepared together in one batch. Five or six TRBV segments, TRBV5-6, TRBV5-1 and TRBV20-1 among them, were found more frequent in patients than controls.

This CDR3 has 15 residues. Germline V CDR1 and CDR2: DFQATT, SNEGSKA (reference sequence). Trimming left V 0 bases short and J 4 bases short, with 14 bases between. Details on this clonotype: Its antigen is still unknown.

Libraries were made from TCR beta cDNA, and they carried unique molecular identifiers. Roughly 500,000 cDNA molecules were obtained per 1 to 10 million input T cells. TCRdb passed the PCR reads through MiXCR, listing each CDR3 protein once. In the table there are 450,000 to 650,000 distinct CDR3 sequences, 44% of which are singletons. The sequence was collected from a girl under 18 with multiple sclerosis. V gene TRBV20-1 combines with J gene TRBJ2-3; the D is unclear. Source material: blood. The CDR3 region has the DNA TGCAGTGCTAGAGATTCCGCCTCTGAGGCAGATACGCAGTATTTT. Its protein product is CSARDSASEADTQYF.